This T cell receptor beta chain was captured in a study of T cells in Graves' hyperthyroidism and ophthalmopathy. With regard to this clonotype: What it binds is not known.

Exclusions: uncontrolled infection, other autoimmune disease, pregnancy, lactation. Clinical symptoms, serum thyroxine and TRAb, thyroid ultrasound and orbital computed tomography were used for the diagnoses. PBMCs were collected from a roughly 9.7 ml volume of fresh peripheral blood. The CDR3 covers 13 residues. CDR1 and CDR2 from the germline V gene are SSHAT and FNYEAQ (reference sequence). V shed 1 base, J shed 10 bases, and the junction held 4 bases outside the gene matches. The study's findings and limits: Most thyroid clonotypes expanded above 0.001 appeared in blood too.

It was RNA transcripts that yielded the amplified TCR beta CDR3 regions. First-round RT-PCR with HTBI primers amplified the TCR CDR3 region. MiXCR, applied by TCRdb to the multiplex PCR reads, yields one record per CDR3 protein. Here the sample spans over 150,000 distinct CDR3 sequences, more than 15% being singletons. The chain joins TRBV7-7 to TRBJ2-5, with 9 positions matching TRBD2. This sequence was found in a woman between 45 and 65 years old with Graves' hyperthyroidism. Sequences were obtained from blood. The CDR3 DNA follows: TGTGCCAGCAGCTTAGGACTAGCGGCTGACCAGTACTTC. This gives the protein CASSLGLAADQYF.